This TCR beta chain comes out of a study of control samples from healthy donors and cancer patients (TCRdb year 2020). The library was built by means of the immunoSEQ multiplex PCR assay. TCRdb's version of the immuneACCESS table is confined to in-frame rearrangements and falls short of the full clone set. An unresolved V gene accounts for under half of the shortfall where checked; the remainder is of unknown origin. For this sample there are over 100,000 clones; more than 70% appear just once. The ten largest clones represent about 3.2% of the sample. In regard to this clone: This clone's antigen is unknown. One base away there is no much larger clone; base qualities are not given.

This clonotype was sampled from a man between 40 and 49 years old in good health. Sequencing input: blood.

The CDR3 is CASSRAVTGSLAYNSPLHF. The sequenced DNA is TGTGCCAGCAGCCGAGCCGTGACAGGGTCGCTAGCCTATAATTCACCCCTCCACTTT. In this chain, TRBV5-8 is recombined with TRBJ1-6, with 7 bases aligning to TRBD1. The CDR3, cysteine through phenylalanine, is 19 amino acids long. CDR3 DNA is the only sequence kept; it has 57 bases, read in frame from the first base. The germline V gene specifies SGHTS as CDR1 and YDEGEE as CDR2. V is cut back by 4 bases and J by 2 bases, with 15 bases in the junction unmatched.